What follows describes a single T cell receptor (beta chain). Antigen: not known. Deletions cut 0 bases from V and 3 bases from J, with 16 bases between. Germline CDR1 and CDR2: MNHNS and SASEGT. CDR3 length: 17 amino acids. The sample is drawn from a study of cytomegalovirus exposure and HLA in healthy donors. Researchers ran the PCR with 60 Vbeta and 13 Jbeta primers. Here immunoSEQ multiplex PCR was the method, and the copy in TCRdb shows in-frame clones only, minus some. The table lists some 200,000 clones, around 83% of them singletons, with about 0.84% in the top ten. Broader study findings: Further analysis, carried out later, found HLA-associated TCR beta chains more clonally expanded than equally common other chains. After further analysis at a later stage, 15,000 to 20,000 TCR beta sequences were associated with HLA alleles at 0.05 false discovery rate.

It was healthy bone marrow donors who served as donors. The chain is built from TRBV6-1 and TRBJ2-3, with a weak D call TRBD2 (7 bases). The material sequenced was PBMCs. The clonotype comes from a woman between 18 and 30 years old in good health and CMV-seronegative. The CDR3 spells CASSEAGGGRGTDTQYF. The CDR3, as DNA: TGTGCCAGCAGTGAAGCGGGAGGGGGGAGGGGGACAGATACGCAGTATTTT.